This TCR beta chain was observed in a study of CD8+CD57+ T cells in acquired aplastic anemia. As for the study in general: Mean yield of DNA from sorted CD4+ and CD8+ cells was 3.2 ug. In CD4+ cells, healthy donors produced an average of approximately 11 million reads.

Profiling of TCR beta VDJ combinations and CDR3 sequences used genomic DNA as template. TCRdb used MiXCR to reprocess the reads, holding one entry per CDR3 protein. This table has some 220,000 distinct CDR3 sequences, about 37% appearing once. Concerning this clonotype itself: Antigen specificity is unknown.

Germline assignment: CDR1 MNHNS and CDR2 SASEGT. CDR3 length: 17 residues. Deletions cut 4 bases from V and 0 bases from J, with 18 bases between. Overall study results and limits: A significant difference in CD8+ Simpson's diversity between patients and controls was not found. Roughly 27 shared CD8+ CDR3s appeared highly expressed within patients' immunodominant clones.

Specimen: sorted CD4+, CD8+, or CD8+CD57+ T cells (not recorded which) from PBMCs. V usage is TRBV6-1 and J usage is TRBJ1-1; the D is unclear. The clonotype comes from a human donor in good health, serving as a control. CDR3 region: CASSAVTPSPVNTEAFF. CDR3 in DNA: TGTGCCAGCAGTGCGGTGACTCCGTCCCCCGTGAACACTGAAGCTTTCTTT.